This T cell receptor (beta chain) was found in a study of shared clonotypes between healthy human individuals. Germline CDR1 SGHAT, CDR2 FQNNGV. The CDR3 runs 16 residues. The V gene lost 4 bases and the J gene lost 6 bases, with 22 bases spanning the gap. All the donors were Caucasian adults who lived in Nashville, Tennessee. Sorted-subset replicate PCR reactions contained 200 to 250 ng DNA, corresponding to some 28,000 T cell genomes. Repertoires were generated with immunoSEQ multiplex PCR, while TCRdb's copy carries only in-frame clones and drops some. The table lists more than 2 million clones, about 95% of them singletons, with approximately 0.13% in the top ten.

The chain uses TRBV11-2 and TRBJ2-7, with D possibly called TRBD1 or TRBD2 (6 bases each). Sequencing used naive CD4+ T cells sorted from blood. Subset described: CD45RA+ positively selected. The receptor comes from a man younger than 35 in good health. The CDR3 here is CASSSYNGKGGGEQYF. CDR3 sequence (DNA): TGTGCCAGCAGCTCCTATAACGGGAAGGGGGGAGGCGAGCAGTACTTC.